Shown below are 28 T cell receptor beta chains from a single sample sequenced in a study of TIL therapy for anti-PD-1-resistant metastatic lung cancer. The immunoSEQ assay was v3. The protocol was immunoSEQ multiplex PCR, while the TCRdb copy is restricted to in-frame clones and leaves out a portion. The sample has approximately 24,000 clones; 72% are singletons. As for time point: pre-treatment sample, taken before nivolumab and TIL therapy. The tumor samples were excised metastases, mostly pleural nodules or supraclavicular lymph nodes. The material was tumor tissue, obtained at baseline. Receptor source: a person between 25 and 79 years old with non-small cell lung cancer.

CDR3 nucleotide sequence: TGTGCCAGTAGTAGGCAGGGGGCTCAAAAGACCCAGTACTTC. Translating it yields CASSRQGAQKTQYF. This chain connects TRBV19 to TRBJ2-5; 8 bases map to TRBD1. The CDR3 totals 14 residues. Per germline, CDR1 LNHDA and CDR2 SQIVND (reference sequence). Trimming at V came to 4 bases and at J to 6 bases, leaving 7 bases not matched to a gene.

The genes are TRBV19 and TRBJ1-1; D is unclear. The length of the CDR3 is 16 residues. Germline CDR1 and CDR2: LNHDA and SQIVND (reference sequence). V lost 3 bases, J lost 0 bases, and 14 bases lay in between. The CDR3 nucleotides read TGTGCCAGTAGTATGGGTGCAGGTCTTTTGAACACTGAAGCTTTCTTT. It is translated as CASSMGAGLLNTEAFF.

This rearrangement joins TRBV30 to TRBJ1-2; 7 nucleotides match TRBD1. The ends lost 3 bases at V and 5 bases at J; junction bases unmatched: 12. Germline-derived CDR1 and CDR2 are GTSNPN and SVGIG (reference sequence). The CDR3 has 15 amino acids. CDR3 DNA: TGTGCCTGGAGGCCTATTACAGGGGCTCCTTATGGCTACACCTTC. This translates into CAWRPITGAPYGYTF. Full variable domain (remainder filled in from reference TRBV30 and TRBJ1-2): SQTIHQWPATLVQPVGSPLSLECTVEGTSNPNLYWYRQAAGRGLQLLFYSVGIGQISSEVPQNLSASRPQDRQFILSSKKLLLSDSGFYLCAWRPITGAPYGYTFGSGTRLTVV.

The chain is built from TRBV7-6 and TRBJ2-2, with 7 nucleotides matching TRBD1. V dropped 5 bases and J dropped 5; count of bases not matched to a gene: 8. The CDR3 sequence is 15 residues long. CDR1 is SGHVS, CDR2 FNYEAQ, per germline. This chain's CDR3 is CASSDRDSYTGELFF. The CDR3, as DNA: TGTGCCAGCAGCGACCGGGACAGCTATACCGGGGAGCTGTTTTTT.

CDR3 sequence: CAIEAGGEQYEQFF. CDR3 nucleotide sequence: TGTGCCATCGAGGCGGGTGGGGAGCAATATGAGCAGTTCTTC. The gene calls are TRBV10-3 and TRBJ2-1; a possible D gene is TRBD2 (5 bases). From germline, CDR1 is ENHRY and CDR2 SYGVKD. CDR3 length: 14 amino acids. V dropped 8 bases and J dropped 8 bases, with 19 bases sitting between them.

J is TRBJ1-2 and V is TRBV7-9, with D perhaps matching TRBD1 (5 bases). Germline assignment: CDR1 SEHNR and CDR2 FQNEAQ (reference sequence). This CDR3 has 13 amino acids. Trimming cost V 5 bases and J 6 bases, with 13 bases left between them. The CDR3 sequence: CASSPNLGDGYTF. The CDR3 DNA sequence: TGTGCCAGCAGCCCTAATTTGGGGGATGGCTACACCTTC.

This chain connects TRBV19 to TRBJ1-5; D uncertain. Per germline, CDR1 LNHDA and CDR2 SQIVND (reference sequence). This CDR3 contains 16 residues. Trimming shortened V by 3 bases and J by 0 bases, and 12 bases separated the two germline ends. In nucleotides, the CDR3 is TGTGCCAGTAGTATCGCATTGGGGTATAGCAATCAGCCCCAGCATTTT. Translating gives CASSIALGYSNQPQHF.

The V gene is TRBV5-6, the J gene TRBJ2-7, with D perhaps matching TRBD2 (6 bases). CDR1 is SGHDT and CDR2 is YYEEEE in the germline V gene. CDR3 length equals 14 residues. V dropped 2 bases and J dropped 2 bases, with 11 bases sitting between them. The CDR3 loop reads CASSFLAKPYEQYF. In DNA, the CDR3 is TGTGCCAGCAGCTTCCTAGCGAAGCCCTACGAGCAGTACTTC.

The chain employs TRBV6-4 and TRBJ2-3, with 8 positions matching TRBD2. The CDR3 consists of 15 residues. Looked up from germline, CDR1 is MRHNA and CDR2 is SNTAGT. Trimming at V came to 0 bases and at J to 4 bases, leaving 3 bases not matched to a gene. CDR3 nucleotide sequence: TGTGCCAGCAGTGACTCCGGCGGGGGGTCAGATACGCAGTATTTT. Protein sequence: CASSDSGGGSDTQYF.

The chain carries TRBV6-5 and TRBJ1-2; D ambiguous. This CDR3 contains 14 residues. V shed 2 bases and J shed 7 bases, with 14 bases lying between them. Per germline, CDR1 MNHEY and CDR2 SVGAGI. The CDR3 is CASSYRDRGGGYTF. Written as DNA, the CDR3 is TGTGCCAGCAGTTACCGCGACCGCGGTGGTGGCTACACCTTC.

This rearrangement joins TRBV6-6 to TRBJ1-5, with a possible D match to TRBD1 (6 bases). CDR1 and CDR2 (germline): MNHNY, SVGAGI (reference sequence). This CDR3 spans 13 amino acids. V lost 4 bases and J lost 6, with 10 bases in between. The chain's CDR3 is CASSWGQGQPQHF. CDR3 DNA sequence: TGTGCCAGCAGTTGGGGACAAGGTCAGCCCCAGCATTTT.

The V and J genes are TRBV30 and TRBJ1-4, with D possibly matching TRBD1 (6 bases). CDR3 length equals 13 residues. Germline CDR1 and CDR2: GTSNPN and SVGIG (reference sequence). V lost 3 bases, J lost 8 bases, and 13 bases lay in between. CDR3 coding DNA: TGTGCCTGGAGGGGGACACTCGCCGAAAAACTGTTTTTT. Translation gives CAWRGTLAEKLFF. Filled out from reference TRBV30 and TRBJ1-4, the complete variable domain reads SQTIHQWPATLVQPVGSPLSLECTVEGTSNPNLYWYRQAAGRGLQLLFYSVGIGQISSEVPQNLSASRPQDRQFILSSKKLLLSDSGFYLCAWRGTLAEKLFFGSGTQLSVL.

This clone was picked up a small number of times. V and J are TRBV6-5 and TRBJ2-5; unclear D gene. Germline V gene sequence: CDR1 MNHEY, CDR2 SVGAGI. This CDR3 has 15 residues. Trimming removed 2 bases at V and 1 base at J, with 11 bases between. The CDR3 DNA follows: TGTGCCAGCAGTTACCGGGTTGAAGGCCAAGAGACCCAGTACTTC. It codes for CASSYRVEGQETQYF.

This chain connects TRBV19 to TRBJ2-2; a possible D gene is TRBD1 (6 bases). The V and J ends lost 3 bases and 1 base respectively, with 9 bases between them. Germline lookup yields CDR1 LNHDA and CDR2 SQIVND (reference sequence). This CDR3 has 15 residues. The CDR3 DNA follows: TGTGCCAGTAGTATGGACAGAAGGAACACCGGGGAGCTGTTTTTT. Its protein is CASSMDRRNTGELFF.

Points on this clone: One end of the junction varies from germline; a read error may be responsible. The genes are TRBV13 and TRBJ2-5, with TRBD1 identical over 9 bases. The CDR3 runs 14 residues. In germline, CDR1 is PRHDT, CDR2 FYEKMQ (reference sequence). CDR3 bases: TGTGCCAGCAGCGTAGGACAGGGGAGAGAGACCCAGTACTTC. Its protein product is CASSVGQGRETQYF.

The chain joins TRBV11-3 to TRBJ1-5; TRBD1 is a possible D gene (6 bases). Trimming stripped 2 bases from V and 5 bases from J, with 16 bases between. Germline values: CDR1 SGHNT, CDR2 YENEEA. The CDR3 runs 16 residues. This CDR3 is CASSLTAGATDQPQHF. In nucleotides, the CDR3 is TGTGCCAGCAGCTTAACGGCGGGGGCAACGGATCAGCCCCAGCATTTT.

This clone showed up just a few times. The chain has TRBV19 and TRBJ2-1, with D tentatively TRBD1 (6 bases). The germline V gene encodes CDR1 LNHDA and CDR2 SQIVND (reference sequence). The ends were cut back, 11 bases at V and 1 base at J, with 15 bases in the middle. The CDR3 consists of 14 residues. The CDR3 region is CAGGLVGSYNEQFF. CDR3 sequence (DNA): TGTGCCGGGGGCTTGGTGGGGTCCTACAATGAGCAGTTCTTC.

V usage is TRBV10-3 and J usage is TRBJ2-5, with D possibly being TRBD1 (6 bases). With 3 bases removed from V and 7 bases from J, the gap between germline ends came to 15 bases. The CDR3 consists of 14 residues. Germline CDR1 reads ENHRY; CDR2 reads SYGVKD. The CDR3 is CAISDSVGAGTQYF. For the CDR3, the DNA is TGTGCCATCAGTGACTCCGTGGGGGCAGGGACCCAGTACTTC.

The chain joins TRBV9 to TRBJ2-1; 10 bases match TRBD1. CDR1 is SGDLS and CDR2 is YYNGEE in the germline V gene. The V and J ends lost 0 bases and 10 bases, in that order; junction bases with no gene match: 16. The CDR3 runs 18 residues. The CDR3 DNA sequence: TGTGCCAGCAGCGTAGCTGGTGGTGGGCGGGACAGGGGCGGGGAGCAGTTCTTC. Translated: CASSVAGGGRDRGGEQFF.

This clone was counted a few times. J is TRBJ1-5 and V is TRBV6-5; 9 bases line up with TRBD1. Germline loops: CDR1 MNHEY, CDR2 SVGAGI. The CDR3 is 14 amino acids. Germline trimming cut 10 bases from V and 7 bases from J; bases unmatched to any gene: 11. CDR3 sequence: CAISQGAEAQPQHF. DNA for the CDR3: TGTGCCATATCACAGGGGGCGGAAGCCCAGCCCCAGCATTTT.

As DNA, the CDR3 is TGCAGTGCCGAAACCACCGATACGCAGTATTTT. Translated, it gives CSAETTDTQYF. The chain combines TRBV20-1 with TRBJ2-3; D unresolved. The CDR3 length is 11 residues. Germline V gene data show CDR1 as DFQATT and CDR2 as SNEGSKA (reference sequence). Trimming took off 6 bases at V and 6 bases at J, with 10 bases between the two ends.

The chain recombines TRBV9 with TRBJ2-3; 9 positions match TRBD1. Germline assignment: CDR1 SGDLS and CDR2 YYNGEE. After removal of 2 bases from V and 5 bases from J, the junction contained 15 bases not matched to a gene. The CDR3 consists of 18 residues. The CDR3 DNA reads TGTGCCAGCAGCGTCCCTATCACACAGGGGGCGCAAAGAGATACGCAGTATTTT. Protein: CASSVPITQGAQRDTQYF.

This chain joins TRBV10-3 and TRBJ2-7; a weak D match, TRBD2 (5 bases). The V and J ends lost 3 bases and 4 bases respectively, with 10 bases between them. This CDR3 is 13 amino acids long. The germline CDR1 and CDR2 sequences are ENHRY and SYGVKD. For the CDR3, the DNA is TGTGCCATCAGTGATGGACTCCTTTACGAGCAGTACTTC. Translating gives CAISDGLLYEQYF.

The V call is TRBV6-5, the J call TRBJ1-1, with D unresolved. Germline-derived CDR1 and CDR2 are MNHEY and SVGAGI. The CDR3 extends over 13 amino acids. V lost 2 bases and J 4 bases, leaving 8 bases between the germline ends. The CDR3 is CASSYRKGTEAFF. The CDR3 DNA follows: TGTGCCAGCAGTTACCGTAAGGGCACTGAAGCTTTCTTT.

The genes are TRBV10-2 and TRBJ1-2, with D perhaps TRBD1 (5 bases). V lost 3 bases and J 3 bases, leaving 14 bases between the germline ends. The CDR3 has 15 amino acids. Per germline, CDR1 WSHSY and CDR2 SAAADI. DNA for the CDR3: TGCGCCAGCAGTGAAAGCGTCAGGGTCTACTATGGCTACACCTTC. Protein: CASSESVRVYYGYTF.

The CDR3 sequence: CASSLALQYSGNTIYF. DNA of the CDR3: TGTGCCAGCAGCTTAGCGCTGCAGTACTCTGGAAACACCATATATTTT. V gene TRBV7-6 combines with J gene TRBJ1-3, with unresolved D. Germline V lookup: CDR1 SGHVS, CDR2 FNYEAQ. The germline V and J ends were trimmed by 0 bases and 0 bases, with 9 bases remaining between them. The CDR3 has 16 amino acids.

In its sample, this clone ranks as medium-sized (0.01 to 0.1%). J is TRBJ2-3 and V is TRBV5-1; the D gene could be TRBD1 or TRBD2 (5 bases each). This CDR3 has 16 amino acids. V was clipped by 5 bases and J by 0 bases, with 16 bases between them. The germline V gene has CDR1 SGHRS and CDR2 YFSETQ. CDR3 loop: CASRHRDATSTDTQYF. Written as DNA, the CDR3 is TGCGCCAGCAGACACCGGGACGCAACTAGCACAGATACGCAGTATTTT. Drawing the rest from reference TRBV5-1 and TRBJ2-3, the complete variable domain is KAGVTQTPRYLIKTRGQQVTLSCSPISGHRSVSWYQQTPGQGLQFLFEYFSETQRNKGNFPGRFSGRQFSNSRSEMNVSTLELGDSALYLCASRHRDATSTDTQYFGPGTRLTVL.

The rearrangement links TRBV4-3 to TRBJ2-1; TRBD2 matches at 13 bases. Per the germline V gene, CDR1 is LGHNA and CDR2 is YSLEER. CDR3 length: 16 residues. With V trimmed by 1 base and J by 9 bases, 6 bases remained unmatched. CDR3 protein: CASSQVTSGGAGEQFF. In nucleotides, the CDR3 is TGCGCCAGCAGCCAAGTTACTAGCGGGGGGGCTGGTGAGCAGTTCTTC.